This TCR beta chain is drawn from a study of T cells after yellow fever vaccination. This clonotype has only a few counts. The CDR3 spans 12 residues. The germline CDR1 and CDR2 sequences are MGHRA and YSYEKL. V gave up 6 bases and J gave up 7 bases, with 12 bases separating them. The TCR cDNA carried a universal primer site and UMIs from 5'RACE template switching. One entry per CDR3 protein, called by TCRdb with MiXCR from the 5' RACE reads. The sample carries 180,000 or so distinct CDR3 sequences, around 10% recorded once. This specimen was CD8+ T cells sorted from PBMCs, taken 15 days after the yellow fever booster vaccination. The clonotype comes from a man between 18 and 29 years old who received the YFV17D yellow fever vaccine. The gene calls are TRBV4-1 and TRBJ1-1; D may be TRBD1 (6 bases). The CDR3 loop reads CASRGGAVEAFF. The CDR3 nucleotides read TGCGCCAGCAGGGGGGGGGCCGTTGAAGCTTTCTTT.